This passage covers 21 T cell receptor beta chains from one sample sequenced in a study of cytomegalovirus exposure and HLA in healthy donors. The PCR ran on 60 Vbeta and 13 Jbeta primers. The data were produced by immunoSEQ multiplex PCR, yet TCRdb's version contains in-frame clones alone and is incomplete. The sample has more than 95,000 clones; roughly 70% are singletons. What was sequenced was PBMCs. The receptors were sampled from a woman aged 45-59 years in good health and CMV-seronegative.

This chain uses TRBV12-2 with TRBJ1-1; the D call of TRBD1 is as the table states it, not checked on the DNA. TRBV12-2 is a pseudogene. This CDR3 region has 13 residues. The CDR3 DNA follows: TGTGCAAGTCGCCATCGACAGATCGGCGCGGCTTTCTTT. Translation gives CASRHRQIGAAFF.

A few counts support this clone. J is TRBJ2-1 and V is TRBV30; 8 bases are shared with TRBD1. The CDR3 extends over 12 amino acids. The germline V gene encodes CDR1 GTSNPN and CDR2 SVGIG (reference sequence). In DNA form, the CDR3 reads TGTGCAATAGACAGGGGCTACAATGAGCAGTTCTTC. Its translation is CAIDRGYNEQFF.

The chain employs TRBV27 and TRBJ1-5; 8 nucleotides line up with TRBD1. The CDR3 is 17 amino acids. V lost 0 bases and J lost 7; bases outside the gene matches: 11. Germline V gene lookup returns CDR1 MNHEY and CDR2 SMNVEV (reference sequence). The CDR3 loop is CASSLSRSRGLWQPQHF. In DNA form, the CDR3 reads TGTGCCAGCAGTTTATCGCGGTCCAGGGGGCTATGGCAGCCCCAGCATTTT.

This clone was picked up a small number of times. This sequence joins TRBV11-3 and TRBJ2-4, with D unresolved. Germline CDR1 SGHNT, CDR2 YENEEA. The CDR3 runs 14 residues. The germline V and J ends were trimmed by 5 bases and 0 bases, with 8 bases remaining between them. CDR3 residues: CASSAQIAKNIQYF. The CDR3 nucleotides read TGTGCCAGCAGCGCACAGATAGCCAAAAACATTCAGTACTTC. The variable domain in full, completed from reference TRBV11-3 and TRBJ2-4, reads EAGVVQSPRYKIIEKKQPVAFWCNPISGHNTLYWYLQNLGQGPELLIRYENEEAVDDSQLPKDRFSAERLKGVDSTLKIQPAELGDSAVYLCASSAQIAKNIQYFGAGTRLSVL.

The V and J genes are TRBV27 and TRBJ2-1; maybe TRBD1 (5 bases). Germline CDR1 MNHEY, CDR2 SMNVEV (reference sequence). There are 16 residues in the CDR3. Trimming stripped 7 bases from V and 0 bases from J, with 16 bases between. The CDR3 region has the DNA TGTGCCAGCAACTTAGGGGCCCAGAGCTCCTACAATGAGCAGTTCTTC. Its protein product is CASNLGAQSSYNEQFF.

The chain has TRBV27 and TRBJ2-3, with D maybe TRBD2 (5 bases). The length of the CDR3 is 15 residues. V shed 6 bases and J shed 1 base, with 14 bases lying between them. Looked up from germline, CDR1 is MNHEY and CDR2 is SMNVEV (reference sequence). The chain's CDR3 is CASSSGVRGTDTQYF. The CDR3 DNA sequence: TGTGCCAGCAGCTCCGGGGTCCGGGGCACAGATACGCAGTATTTT.

This rearrangement joins TRBV7-3 to TRBJ2-3, with 8 bases that match TRBD2. The germline gives CDR1 SGHTA, CDR2 FQGTGA. Trimming took 5 bases from V and 0 from J; bases not matched to a gene: 7. The CDR3 length is 16 residues. The CDR3 nucleotides read TGTGCCAGCAGCCAAAATAGCGGGATAAGCACAGATACGCAGTATTTT. Translation gives CASSQNSGISTDTQYF.

Regarding this clone: The junction shows a germline mismatch at one end, possibly a read error. Other DNA sequences in the sample encode the same CDR3. The V call is TRBV5-1, the J call TRBJ2-5; 7 nucleotides agree with TRBD1. This CDR3 contains 16 residues. CDR1 and CDR2 from the germline V gene are SGHRS and YFSETQ. DNA of the CDR3: TGCGCCAGCAGCTTGGCCTCTCAGGGGGTCCAAGAGACTCAGTACTTC. It encodes CASSLASQGVQETQYF.

The gene calls are TRBV6-6 and TRBJ2-5; TRBD2 might be the D (5 bases). V was trimmed by 2 bases and J by 6 bases, leaving 10 bases between them. CDR1 is MNHNY and CDR2 is SVGAGI in the germline V gene (reference sequence). This CDR3 is 13 amino acids long. The DNA of the CDR3 is TGTGCCAGCAGTTACACTGAGCGGAAGACCCAGTACTTC. It translates to CASSYTERKTQYF.

CDR3 loop: CASRVWGLAATYEQYF. CDR3 DNA sequence: TGTGCCAGCAGAGTATGGGGACTAGCGGCAACCTACGAGCAGTACTTC. The V call is TRBV27, the J call TRBJ2-7; TRBD2 aligns across 11 bases. Per the germline V gene, CDR1 is MNHEY and CDR2 is SMNVEV (reference sequence). The junction had 9 bases not matched to a gene; V was cut back by 6 bases and J by 2 bases. The CDR3 sequence is 16 residues long.

This clone was seen only a few times. The rearrangement links TRBV23-1 to TRBJ1-2, with 10 bases identical to TRBD1. TRBV23-1 is an ORF, with its function uncertain. V lost 4 bases to trimming and J lost 4 bases; unmatched junction nucleotides: 9. The CDR3 sequence is 16 residues long. CDR3 sequence (DNA): TGCGCCAGCAGTCCTCCTCGACAGGGGGCTTGCTATGGCTACACCTTC. Translated: CASSPPRQGACYGYTF.

The rearrangement joins TRBV15 to TRBJ2-2; TRBD1 is a possible D gene (5 bases). The V end lost 4 bases, the J end lost 4 bases, and 19 bases lay between the germline ends. There are 17 residues in the CDR3. Germline CDR1 reads LNHNV; CDR2 reads YYDKDF (reference sequence). The CDR3, as DNA: TGTGCCACCAGCAAGCCAAGGGGCCCCCTAGGCACCGGGGAGCTGTTTTTT. Protein: CATSKPRGPLGTGELFF.

The chain has TRBV5-6 and TRBJ2-7, with a tentative D call TRBD2 (7 bases). Looked up from germline, CDR1 is SGHDT and CDR2 is YYEEEE. V lost 1 base and J 1 base, leaving 18 bases between the germline ends. The CDR3 is made up of 17 amino acids. The CDR3 coding sequence is TGTGCCAGCAGCTTGCTGTTGCCCGGGGGGCCATCCTACGAGCAGTACTTC. It codes for CASSLLLPGGPSYEQYF.

The V and J genes are TRBV19 and TRBJ2-5, with TRBD2 matching 11 bases. J lost 4 bases, V lost 10 bases, and 2 bases had no gene match. This CDR3 region has 12 residues. Germline-derived CDR1 and CDR2 are LNHDA and SQIVND (reference sequence). The CDR3 sequence is CATGTSGETQYF. The CDR3 DNA follows: TGTGCCACTGGGACTAGCGGAGAGACCCAGTACTTC.

The chain links TRBV5-5 to TRBJ2-3, with 9 bases lining up with TRBD2. J gave up 4 bases and V 1 base, and 7 bases lay outside the gene matches. The CDR3 spans 16 residues. Germline V gene lookup returns CDR1 SGHKS and CDR2 YYEKEE (reference sequence). This CDR3 is CASSLRSGRTSDTQYF. The CDR3 DNA is TGTGCCAGCAGCTTGCGGAGCGGGAGGACATCAGATACGCAGTATTTT.

The chain has TRBV19 and TRBJ1-2; no clear D gene. The CDR3 length is 15 residues. Germline CDR1 and CDR2: LNHDA and SQIVND (reference sequence). Trimming removed 5 bases at V and 5 bases at J, with 18 bases between. CDR3 bases: TGTGCCAGTAGTTTCAGAGTCTCCGAGGCTTATGGCTACACCTTC. This codes for CASSFRVSEAYGYTF. The full variable domain, its missing parts supplied by reference TRBV19 and TRBJ1-2, is DGGITQSPKYLFRKEGQNVTLSCEQNLNHDAMYWYRQDPGQGLRLIYYSQIVNDFQKGDIAEGYSVSREKKESFPLTVTSAQKNPTAFYLCASSFRVSEAYGYTFGSGTRLTVV.

The chain is built from TRBV14 and TRBJ2-7; 7 bases fit TRBD2. This CDR3 has 14 amino acids. Germline V gives CDR1 SGHDN, CDR2 FVKESK. Germline trimming cut 1 base from V and 2 bases from J; bases unmatched to any gene: 2. The CDR3 nucleotides read TGTGCCAGCAGCCAAGCTAGCGGCCCCTACGAGCAGTACTTC. It translates to CASSQASGPYEQYF.

This clone was seen more than once but under ten times. The chain uses TRBV28 and TRBJ2-7; 10 bases are a match to TRBD2. The CDR3 extends over 15 amino acids. CDR1 is MDHEN and CDR2 is SYDVKM in the germline V gene. V gave up 3 bases and J gave up 2 bases; unmatched junction bases: 4. CDR3 in amino acids: CASSFAAGGPYEQYF. In nucleotides, the CDR3 is TGTGCCAGCAGTTTTGCAGCGGGAGGGCCCTACGAGCAGTACTTC. The full variable domain, its missing parts supplied by reference TRBV28 and TRBJ2-7, is DVKVTQSSRYLVKRTGEKVFLECVQDMDHENMFWYRQDPGLGLRLIYFSYDVKMKEKGDIPEGYSVSREKKERFSLILESASTNQTSMYLCASSFAAGGPYEQYFGPGTRLTVT.

This chain connects TRBV29-1 to TRBJ2-5; the match to TRBD2 covers 11 bases. The end of the DNA fits TRBJ2-7 better, so the J call may be wrong. In germline, CDR1 is SQVTM, CDR2 ANQGSEA. This CDR3 region has 13 residues. CDR3 residues: CSVVLAGVYEQYF. CDR3 in DNA: TGCAGCGTTGTACTAGCGGGAGTATACGAGCAGTACTTC.

The chain carries TRBV28 and TRBJ2-1; 10 bases match TRBD2. The junction had 4 bases not matched to a gene; V was cut back by 5 bases and J by 9 bases. The CDR3 has 13 amino acids. Germline values: CDR1 MDHEN, CDR2 SYDVKM. The CDR3 region has the DNA TGTGCCAGCAGTCCTAGCGGGAGTGTTGAGCAGTTCTTC. It is translated as CASSPSGSVEQFF.

V and J are TRBV6-5 and TRBJ2-7; D is undetermined. Deletions cut 6 bases from V and 6 bases from J, with 9 bases between. The germline V gene has CDR1 MNHEY and CDR2 SVGAGI. The CDR3 loop spans 11 amino acids. CDR3 nucleotides: TGTGCCAGCAGCTTAGTCGGCGAGCAGTACTTC. Its translation: CASSLVGEQYF.